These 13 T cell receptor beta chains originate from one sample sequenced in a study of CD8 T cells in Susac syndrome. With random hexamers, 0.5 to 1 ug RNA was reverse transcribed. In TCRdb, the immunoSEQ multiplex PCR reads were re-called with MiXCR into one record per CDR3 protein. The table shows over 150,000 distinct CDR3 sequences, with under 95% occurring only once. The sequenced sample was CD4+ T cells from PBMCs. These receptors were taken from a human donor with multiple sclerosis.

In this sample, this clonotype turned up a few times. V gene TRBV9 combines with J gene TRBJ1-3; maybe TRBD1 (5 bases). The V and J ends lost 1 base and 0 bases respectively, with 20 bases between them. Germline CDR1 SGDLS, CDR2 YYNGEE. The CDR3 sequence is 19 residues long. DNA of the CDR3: TGTGCCAGCAGCGTACGTCAGGGAGTAATCATGTGCTCTGGAAACACCATATATTTT. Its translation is CASSVRQGVIMCSGNTIYF.

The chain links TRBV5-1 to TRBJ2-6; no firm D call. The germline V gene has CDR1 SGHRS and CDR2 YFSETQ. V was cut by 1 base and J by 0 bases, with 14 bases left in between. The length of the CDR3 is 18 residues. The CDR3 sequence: CASSLRRQTNSGANVLTF. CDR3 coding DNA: TGCGCCAGCAGCTTGAGAAGGCAGACAAACTCTGGGGCCAACGTCCTGACTTTC.

This chain's CDR3 is CASSYVRPPEAFF. The DNA for the CDR3 is TGTGCCAGCAGTTACGTCCGGCCCCCTGAAGCTTTCTTT. The rearrangement joins TRBV6-6 to TRBJ1-1; D gene uncertain. The CDR3 is made up of 13 amino acids. The V end was cut by 2 bases, the J end by 6 bases, with 10 bases between. The V gene's germline CDR1 is MNHNY and CDR2 SVGAGI (reference sequence).

CDR3 protein: CASSLGLAGGPRTDTQYF. The CDR3 nucleotides are TGTGCCAGCAGCCTCGGACTAGCGGGAGGGCCTCGCACAGATACGCAGTATTTT. The chain has TRBV4-2 and TRBJ2-3; 15 bases fit TRBD2. Losses at the gene ends were 4 bases for V and 1 base for J; bases not matched to a gene: 6. Germline V gene lookup returns CDR1 LGHNA and CDR2 YNFKEQ. The CDR3 sequence is 18 residues long.

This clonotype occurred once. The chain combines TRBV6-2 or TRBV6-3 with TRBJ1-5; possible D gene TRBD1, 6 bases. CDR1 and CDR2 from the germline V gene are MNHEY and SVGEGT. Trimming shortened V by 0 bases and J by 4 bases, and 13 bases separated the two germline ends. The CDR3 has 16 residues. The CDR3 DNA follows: TGTGCCAGCAGTTACTCGGTCAGGGGCCTAAATCAGCCCCAGCATTTT. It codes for CASSYSVRGLNQPQHF.

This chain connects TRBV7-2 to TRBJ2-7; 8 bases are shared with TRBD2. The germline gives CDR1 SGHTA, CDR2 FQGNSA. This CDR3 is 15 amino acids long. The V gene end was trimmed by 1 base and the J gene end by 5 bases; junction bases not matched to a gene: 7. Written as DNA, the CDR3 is TGTGCCAGCAGCTTAGGGGGACTAGTAGGCGACGAGCAGTACTTC. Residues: CASSLGGLVGDEQYF.

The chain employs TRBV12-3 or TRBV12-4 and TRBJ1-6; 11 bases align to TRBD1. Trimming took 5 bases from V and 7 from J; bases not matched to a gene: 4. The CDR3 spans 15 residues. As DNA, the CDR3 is TGTGCCAGCAGTCCTTGGACAGGGGGCAATTCACCCCTCCACTTT. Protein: CASSPWTGGNSPLHF.

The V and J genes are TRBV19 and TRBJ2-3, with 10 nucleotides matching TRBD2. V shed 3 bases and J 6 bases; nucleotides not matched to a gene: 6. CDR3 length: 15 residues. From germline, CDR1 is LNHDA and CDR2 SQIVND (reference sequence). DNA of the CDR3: TGTGCCAGTAGTATTGTTAGCGGGGGGCTGGATACGCAGTATTTT. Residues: CASSIVSGGLDTQYF.

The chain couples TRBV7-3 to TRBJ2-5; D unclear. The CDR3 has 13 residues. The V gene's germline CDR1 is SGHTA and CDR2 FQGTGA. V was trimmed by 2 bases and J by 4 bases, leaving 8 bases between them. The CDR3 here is CASSLYMGETQYF. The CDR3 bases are TGTGCCAGCAGCTTATACATGGGAGAGACCCAGTACTTC.

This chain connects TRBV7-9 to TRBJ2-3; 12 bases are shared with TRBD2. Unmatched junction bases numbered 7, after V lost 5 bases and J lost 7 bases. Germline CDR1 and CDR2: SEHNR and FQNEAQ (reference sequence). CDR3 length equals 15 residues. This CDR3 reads CASSRLAGERNTQYF. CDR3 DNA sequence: TGTGCCAGCAGCCGACTAGCGGGAGAAAGGAATACGCAGTATTTT.

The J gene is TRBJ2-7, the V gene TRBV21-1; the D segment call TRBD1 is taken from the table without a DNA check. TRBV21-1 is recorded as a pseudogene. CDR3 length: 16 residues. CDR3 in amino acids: CASSKVGTGPSYEQYF. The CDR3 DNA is TGTGCCAGCAGCAAAGTGGGGACAGGGCCTAGCTACGAGCAGTACTTC.

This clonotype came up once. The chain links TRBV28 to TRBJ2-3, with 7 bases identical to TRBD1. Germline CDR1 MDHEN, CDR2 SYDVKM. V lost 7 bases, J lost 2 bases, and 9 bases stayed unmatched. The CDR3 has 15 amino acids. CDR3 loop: CASITGTVNTDTQYF. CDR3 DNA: TGTGCCAGCATCACTGGGACAGTGAACACAGATACGCAGTATTTT.

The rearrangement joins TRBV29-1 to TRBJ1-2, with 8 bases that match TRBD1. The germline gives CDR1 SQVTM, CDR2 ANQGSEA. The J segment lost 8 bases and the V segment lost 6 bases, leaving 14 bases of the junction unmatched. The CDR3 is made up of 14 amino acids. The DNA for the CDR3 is TGCAGCGTCCAAGCCGACAGGGGAGGTTCGGGCTACACCTTC. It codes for CSVQADRGGSGYTF.